This T cell receptor beta chain was obtained from a study of shared clonotypes between healthy human individuals (dated by TCRdb to the early 2020s). About the study as a whole: The cohort comprised two women and a few men aged 18 to 49 years. For each donor, three plates each were used for CD4 naive and CD4 memory, two plates were used for CD8 naive, and one plate was used for CD8 memory. To estimate repertoire size and how much clonotype sharing occurs between individuals, the study deeply sequenced the blood TCR repertoires of a handful of healthy adults. Libraries were prepared and TCR repertoires were sequenced by different laboratories using diverse techniques, in order to increase sequencing depth and limit assay-specific biases. Leukapheresis yielded between about 0.9 and 9.5 billion PBMCs per donor.

CD8 naive samples consisted of CD45RO-negative cells that were positively selected for CCR7, yielding a CD45RA+CCR7+ population without TemRA cells. Healthy HIV-negative adults with no recently reported acute infections or vaccinations were included as donors. All donors were Caucasian adults living in Nashville, Tennessee, USA. Blood was obtained by leukapheresis, after which PBMCs were separated by Ficoll-Histopaque density gradient centrifugation and cryopreserved in liquid nitrogen vapor phase. Analytical flow cytometry was used to check the purity and quantity of each magnetically sorted T cell population. Genomic DNA was isolated from each sorted fraction and quantified by UV absorbance on a Nanodrop 2000c. On this clone: The clone's antigen remains unknown. The record has no base qualities; no much larger clone is one base away.

Paper-wide results and their limitations: Sharing across a handful of donors was observed for around 4.8% of naive CD4, 3.5% of naive CD8, over 2% of memory CD4, and roughly 0.4% of memory CD8 clonotypes. Only blood was sampled, and tissue TCR repertoires likely differ from those in blood. The genetic and exposure-history diversity represented was limited by the small number of donors. Even with the large sequencing depth, rarefaction of the sorted-subset datasets indicated that sequencing was incomplete. Based on pairwise subsampling, the degree of clonotype sharing among donors was expected to be affected by sequencing depth. Higher generation probabilities were observed for clonotypes shared by all four sorted-subset donors than for non-shared clonotypes. Estimated clonotype richness was generally larger for naive than for memory subsets.

TCR CDR3 regions were amplified from genomic DNA by multiplex PCR using the deep immunoSEQ assay. For each cell subset, the extracted genomic DNA was distributed evenly across all wells of several immunoSEQ 96-well plates, and each plate served as one replicate. For sorted subsets, each replicate PCR was loaded with 200 ng genomic DNA, equivalent to roughly 30,000 T cell genomes. Purified libraries were measured with a Qubit 3.0 fluorometer, size-checked on a Bioanalyzer 2100, and measured again with the KAPA Library Quantification kit. Every immunoSEQ 96-well plate was sequenced on a separate single-read 150-cycle Illumina NextSeq 550 flow cell. Per the source publication's procedure: The immunoSEQ output contained only junctional sequences without quality scores, so filtering could not match that applied to full-length reads. Sequences were annotated with PyIR, a Python wrapper for IgBLAST v1.9, and V/J genes and CDR3 were assigned using IMGT germline references. Reads were removed for weak V/J assignments (E-value above 1e-6), missing CDR3, stop codons, out-of-frame junctions, or ambiguous translated residues. V3J clonotypes were defined as sequences sharing an identical inferred V gene, J gene, and CDR3 amino acid sequence. Percentage overlap between repertoires was computed as shared unique clonotypes divided by the size of the smaller repertoire. Three approaches were used to assess repertoire richness: RTK rarefaction, the Chao1 estimator, and Recon v2.1 estimates of unobserved clonotypes. Generation probabilities were computed with OLGA for all TCRbeta clonotypes obtained by the gDNA method from a handful of donors. Entries here come from immuneACCESS through TCRdb and include only in-frame sequences with V and J called. Some clones fail to appear in such tables; in the studies checked, an unresolved V gene covers under half of the shortfall, and the cause of the remainder is unknown. V, J and clone size derive from that table, while D and trimming were established from the DNA sequence. This sample lists under 2,000,000 clones; roughly 95% were detected once. The leading ten clones occupy 0.9% to 1.5% of the sample.

Inclusive of the bounding cysteine and phenylalanine, the CDR3 is 15 residues long. Only the CDR3 DNA is retained, 45 bases long and in frame from the first base. A distance of 9 bases separates the germline ends of V and J, which lose 0 bases and 1 base respectively. CDR1 and CDR2 were assigned from the germline V gene as WSHSY and SAAADI. Sequencing input: naive CD8+ T cells sorted from blood. The sample's cell subset or site, from its label and the paper: CD45RA+CCR7+. Rearrangement joined TRBV10-2 to TRBJ1-2; the best D guess is TRBD1, with 5 bases matching. The clonotype comes from a man aged 18-30 years in good health. In nucleotide form, the sequence is TGCGCCAGCAGTGAGTCTGGGGGAGTTAACTATGGCTACACCTTC. Its product reads: CASSESGGVNYGYTF.